A selection of T cell receptor beta chains follows, all from one sample in a study of blood T cells in healthy people across ages. In TCRdb, the 5' RACE reads were re-called with MiXCR into one record per CDR3 protein. The sample comprises fewer than 800,000 distinct CDR3 sequences, around 32% of which are singletons, and over 15% rests with the top ten. Source material: blood. These receptors all come from a woman at least 80 years old in good health. The CDR3 runs from the conserved cysteine through the conserved F or W. Each record gives: clone size, V gene, D gene, J gene, CDR3 protein, CDR3 DNA. The D gene is left open where the match is weak. Rows may omit the clone size; those that give it use once, few, many or a size class.

size: -; V: TRBV7-9; D: -; J: TRBJ1-6; CDR3: CASTSGAHSPLHF; DNA: TGTGCCAGCACCTCGGGGGCGCATTCACCCCTCCACTTT
size: many; V: TRBV7-9; D: -; J: TRBJ1-4; CDR3: CASSLDGGGREKLFF; DNA: TGTGCCAGCAGCTTAGATGGAGGGGGTCGTGAAAAACTGTTTTTT
size: -; V: TRBV6-5; D: -; J: TRBJ1-6; CDR3: CASSYSSLDRPQVSPLHF; DNA: TGTGCCAGCAGTTACTCGAGCTTGGACCGACCTCAGGTTTCACCCCTCCACTTT
size: -; V: TRBV18; D: -; J: TRBJ2-2; CDR3: CASSPISTGELFF; DNA: TGTGCCAGCTCACCAATTAGCACCGGGGAGCTGTTTTTT
size: many; V: TRBV30; D: -; J: TRBJ1-2; CDR3: CAWSLGVYGYTF; DNA: TGTGCCTGGAGTCTAGGGGTGTATGGCTACACCTTC
size: many; V: TRBV5-1; D: TRBD1; J: TRBJ2-5; CDR3: CASSLPGQSETQYF; DNA: TGCGCCAGCAGCTTACCGGGACAGTCGGAGACCCAGTACTTC
size: many; V: TRBV4-3; D: -; J: TRBJ1-1; CDR3: CASSPQDGDTEAFF; DNA: TGCGCCAGCAGCCCTCAGGACGGGGACACTGAAGCTTTCTTT
size: -; V: TRBV29-1; D: -; J: TRBJ2-3; CDR3: CSVRGRQTDTQYF; DNA: TGCAGCGTCAGGGGCCGCCAGACAGATACGCAGTATTTT
size: -; V: TRBV7-2; D: TRBD1; J: TRBJ2-7; CDR3: CASGRDSQEAQYF; DNA: TGTGCCAGCGGTAGGGACAGTCAAGAGGCCCAGTACTTC
size: -; V: TRBV10-3; D: -; J: TRBJ2-1; CDR3: CAISYSEVYNEQFF; DNA: TGTGCCATCAGTTATTCAGAGGTTTACAATGAGCAGTTCTTC
size: many; V: TRBV20-1; D: TRBD2; J: TRBJ2-5; CDR3: CSASGSGGAGETQYF; DNA: TGCAGTGCTAGTGGTAGCGGGGGGGCGGGAGAGACCCAGTACTTC
size: few; V: TRBV6-2/TRBV6-3; D: -; J: TRBJ2-1; CDR3: CASSYDGGDNEQFF; DNA: TGTGCCAGCAGTTACGACGGAGGAGACAATGAGCAGTTCTTC
size: -; V: TRBV6-6; D: -; J: TRBJ2-7; CDR3: CAVGRDFEYEQYF; DNA: TGTGCCGTAGGTAGGGACTTCGAGTACGAGCAGTACTTC
size: many; V: TRBV6-1; D: -; J: TRBJ2-5; CDR3: CASKRVRDGTQYF; DNA: TGTGCCAGCAAGAGAGTAAGAGATGGGACCCAGTACTTC
size: many; V: TRBV5-6; D: -; J: TRBJ2-5; CDR3: CASSSVKGTQYF; DNA: TGTGCCAGCAGCTCCGTTAAGGGGACCCAGTACTTC
size: -; V: TRBV5-6; D: -; J: TRBJ1-2; CDR3: CASSPDGRYGYTF; DNA: TGTGCCAGCAGCCCAGACGGGAGATATGGCTACACCTTC
size: few; V: TRBV20-1; D: -; J: TRBJ1-4; CDR3: CSADTATTNEKLFF; DNA: TGCAGTGCGGACACGGCCACAACTAATGAAAAACTGTTTTTT
size: many; V: TRBV29-1; D: -; J: TRBJ2-7; CDR3: CSVQTAYEQYF; DNA: TGCAGCGTTCAGACAGCCTACGAGCAGTACTTC
size: -; V: TRBV6-2/TRBV6-3; D: -; J: TRBJ2-7; CDR3: CASSWTSYNEQYF; DNA: TGTGCCAGCAGCTGGACAAGCTACAATGAGCAGTACTTC
size: many; V: TRBV5-1; D: -; J: TRBJ2-5; CDR3: CASSLAVGGLQETQYF; DNA: TGCGCCAGCAGCTTGGCGGTCGGGGGGCTCCAAGAGACCCAGTACTTC
size: -; V: TRBV20-1; D: TRBD2; J: TRBJ2-3; CDR3: CSARGERGPYRDTQYF; DNA: TGCAGTGCTCGGGGAGAGCGGGGGCCTTACCGGGATACGCAGTATTTT
size: many; V: TRBV20-1; D: TRBD2; J: TRBJ2-1; CDR3: CSASTGYDPASGGGMNEQFF; DNA: TGCAGTGCTAGCACCGGATACGATCCAGCTAGCGGGGGGGGTATGAATGAGCAGTTCTTC
size: many; V: TRBV30; D: TRBD1; J: TRBJ2-7; CDR3: CAAQGLPYEQYF; DNA: TGTGCCGCACAGGGGCTCCCCTACGAGCAGTACTTC
size: many; V: TRBV25-1; D: -; J: TRBJ1-1; CDR3: CASSSRSQRNTEAFF; DNA: TGTGCCAGCTCCAGTAGATCACAGAGAAACACTGAAGCTTTCTTT
size: many; V: TRBV6-2/TRBV6-3; D: -; J: TRBJ1-5; CDR3: CASSYSRQGNQPQHF; DNA: TGTGCCAGCAGTTACTCAAGACAGGGCAATCAGCCCCAGCATTTT
size: many; V: TRBV18; D: -; J: TRBJ2-1; CDR3: CASSPFGPGGGFYNEQFF; DNA: TGTGCCAGCTCCCCTTTTGGTCCCGGGGGCGGATTTTACAATGAGCAGTTCTTC
size: many; V: TRBV20-1; D: -; J: TRBJ2-3; CDR3: CSARDPSLVTDTQYF; DNA: TGCAGTGCCAGAGACCCGTCCTTGGTTACAGATACGCAGTATTTT
size: -; V: TRBV20-1; D: TRBD1; J: TRBJ2-5; CDR3: CSAVDRGRWETQYF; DNA: TGCAGTGCCGTGGACAGGGGGCGGTGGGAGACCCAGTACTTC
size: few; V: TRBV25-1; D: -; J: TRBJ1-1; CDR3: CASSEPGPNTEAFF; DNA: TGTGCCAGCAGTGAACCCGGGCCGAACACTGAAGCTTTCTTT
size: -; V: TRBV20-1; D: -; J: TRBJ2-1; CDR3: CSALGAPLDYNEQFF; DNA: TGCAGTGCCCTCGGGGCTCCTCTAGACTACAATGAGCAGTTCTTC
size: many; V: TRBV7-2; D: TRBD2; J: TRBJ2-3; CDR3: CASSLPSSGGVHNTQYF; DNA: TGTGCCAGCAGCCTTCCCTCGAGCGGGGGGGTCCATAATACGCAGTATTTT
size: few; V: TRBV6-1; D: -; J: TRBJ2-2; CDR3: CASSVIWDDTGELFF; DNA: TGTGCCAGCAGCGTAATTTGGGATGACACCGGGGAGCTGTTTTTT
size: many; V: TRBV20-1; D: TRBD1; J: TRBJ1-2; CDR3: CSASLTRAGGYYGYTF; DNA: TGCAGTGCTAGTCTCACGAGGGCAGGGGGTTACTATGGCTACACCTTC
size: many; V: TRBV5-1; D: -; J: TRBJ2-5; CDR3: CASGPSHGRQETQYF; DNA: TGCGCCAGCGGCCCCTCCCACGGACGCCAAGAGACCCAGTACTTC
size: many; V: TRBV11-2; D: TRBD2; J: TRBJ2-7; CDR3: CASSFGTSGISSYEQYF; DNA: TGTGCCAGCAGCTTTGGGACTAGCGGGATCAGCTCCTACGAGCAGTACTTC
size: many; V: TRBV20-1; D: -; J: TRBJ2-4; CDR3: CSAGGGAHIQYF; DNA: TGCAGTGCGGGGGGCGGGGCGCACATTCAGTACTTC
size: -; V: TRBV20-1; D: -; J: TRBJ1-2; CDR3: CSARDWTVKGGYTF; DNA: TGCAGTGCTAGAGATTGGACAGTAAAAGGTGGCTACACCTTC
size: -; V: TRBV12-3/TRBV12-4; D: -; J: TRBJ1-2; CDR3: CASSVAAGYTF; DNA: TGTGCCAGCAGTGTGGCAGCCGGTTACACCTTC
size: -; V: TRBV12-3/TRBV12-4; D: TRBD1; J: TRBJ2-1; CDR3: CASSSNRDRRNEQFF; DNA: TGTGCCAGCAGTTCTAACCGGGACAGACGAAATGAGCAGTTCTTC
size: many; V: TRBV27; D: -; J: TRBJ2-1; CDR3: CASSLTSTSYNEQFF; DNA: TGTGCCAGCAGTTTAACCAGCACCTCCTACAATGAGCAGTTCTTC
size: many; V: TRBV2; D: -; J: TRBJ2-1; CDR3: CASSLIRTSNEQFF; DNA: TGTGCCAGCAGTCTAATTCGGACTTCTAATGAGCAGTTCTTC
size: -; V: TRBV9; D: -; J: TRBJ2-1; CDR3: CAGSPQDQRGANEQFF; DNA: TGTGCCGGCAGCCCACAGGACCAAAGAGGGGCAAATGAGCAGTTCTTC
size: many; V: TRBV27; D: -; J: TRBJ1-6; CDR3: CASSLSRTTPNSPLHF; DNA: TGTGCCAGCAGTTTATCACGGACCACTCCTAATTCACCCCTCCACTTT
size: -; V: TRBV20-1; D: TRBD1; J: TRBJ1-5; CDR3: CDAQGQGGSNQPQHF; DNA: TGCGATGCACAGGGACAGGGGGGTAGCAATCAGCCCCAGCATTTT
size: -; V: TRBV5-5; D: TRBD2; J: TRBJ2-1; CDR3: CASSSGTGGRTEQFF; DNA: TGTGCCAGCAGCTCAGGGACTGGCGGGAGGACTGAGCAGTTCTTC
size: many; V: TRBV5-1; D: TRBD1; J: TRBJ1-2; CDR3: CASSSGGRRSSYGYTF; DNA: TGCGCCAGCAGCTCAGGGGGGCGCAGATCGTCCTATGGCTACACCTTC